One sample yielded the 29 T cell receptor beta chains listed below, sequenced in a study of PD-L1 blockade in urothelial cancer. The time point is: pretreatment peripheral blood. Method: immunoSEQ multiplex PCR; TCRdb's copy keeps in-frame clones and lacks some. The repertoire has fewer than 85,000 clones, 84% of them found once; the top ten carry roughly 9.2%. Sequencing used PBMCs, obtained around atezolizumab (anti-PD-L1) treatment. The receptor source for this set is an older woman with urothelial cancer.

The J gene is TRBJ2-7, the V gene TRBV27; D is possibly TRBD1 (6 bases). The CDR3 covers 14 residues. The germline V gene encodes CDR1 MNHEY and CDR2 SMNVEV (reference sequence). V dropped 5 bases and J dropped 2 bases, with 13 bases sitting between them. CDR3: CASSPDSNAYEQYF. The CDR3 coding sequence is TGTGCCAGCAGTCCGGACAGTAACGCCTACGAGCAGTACTTC.

The chain employs TRBV2 and TRBJ1-2; 10 positions agree with TRBD1. V was clipped by 5 bases and J by 2 bases; unmatched bases: 5. CDR1 and CDR2 (germline): SNHLY, FYNNEI. The CDR3 spans 15 residues. The CDR3 reads CASSSPDRGNYGYTF. In DNA form, the CDR3 reads TGTGCCAGCAGTTCACCGGACAGGGGGAACTATGGCTACACCTTC.

V usage is TRBV7-8 and J usage is TRBJ2-7, with TRBD1 identical over 10 bases. Germline V lookup: CDR1 SGHVS, CDR2 FQNEAQ. With V trimmed by 0 bases and J by 4 bases, 0 bases remained unmatched. This CDR3 comprises 14 residues. The DNA of the CDR3 is TGTGCCAGCAGCTTAGCGGGACAGGGGTACGAGCAGTACTTC. It encodes CASSLAGQGYEQYF.

J is TRBJ1-2 and V is TRBV4-2, with 9 nucleotides matching TRBD1. V gave up 3 bases and J gave up 4 bases; unmatched junction bases: 9. Germline lookup yields CDR1 LGHNA and CDR2 YNFKEQ. The CDR3 totals 16 residues. CDR3: CASSQLQGATSYGYTF. The CDR3 DNA is TGTGCCAGCAGCCAGCTACAGGGGGCGACCTCCTATGGCTACACCTTC.

Written as DNA, the CDR3 is TGTGCCAGCAGACCGTGGGGGACTAGCGGGACCAATGAGCAGTTCTTC. Its protein is CASRPWGTSGTNEQFF. The chain links TRBV27 to TRBJ2-1; the match to TRBD2 covers 13 bases. The germline V gene has CDR1 MNHEY and CDR2 SMNVEV (reference sequence). The CDR3 loop spans 16 amino acids. With V trimmed by 6 bases and J by 6 bases, 8 bases remained unmatched.

The chain recombines TRBV11-2 with TRBJ2-7; the match to TRBD1 covers 8 bases. Looked up from germline, CDR1 is SGHAT and CDR2 is FQNNGV. Trimming took 1 base from V and 4 from J; bases not matched to a gene: 6. This CDR3 has 15 amino acids. Here the CDR3 DNA reads TGTGCCAGCAGCTTAGTTGCAGGGGGCAGTTACGAGCAGTACTTC. It codes for CASSLVAGGSYEQYF.

The chain uses TRBV5-1 and TRBJ2-5; 14 bases align to TRBD2. With 4 bases clipped from V and 5 bases from J, the junction kept 13 bases outside the gene matches. This CDR3 region has 18 residues. CDR1 and CDR2 (germline): SGHRS, YFSETQ. The DNA for the CDR3 is TGCGCCAGCAGCACTAACTCAGGACTAGCGGGAGGAGAGGAGACCCAGTACTTC. Its protein is CASSTNSGLAGGEETQYF.

The chain has TRBV5-1 and TRBJ1-3, with D maybe TRBD1 (5 bases). This CDR3 has 16 residues. CDR1 and CDR2 (germline): SGHRS, YFSETQ. With 0 bases removed from V and 0 bases from J, the gap between germline ends came to 10 bases. CDR3 DNA: TGCGCCAGCAGCTTGGGACAGTTGAACTCTGGAAACACCATATATTTT. Amino acids: CASSLGQLNSGNTIYF.

In this sample, this clone turned up a few times. The rearrangement joins TRBV4-1 to TRBJ1-3; D is possibly TRBD1 (5 bases). Trimming took off 3 bases at V and 5 bases at J, with 11 bases between the two ends. Germline loops: CDR1 MGHRA, CDR2 YSYEKL. The CDR3 contains 14 residues. CDR3 residues: CASSQQGTRNTIYF. CDR3 DNA sequence: TGCGCCAGCAGCCAGCAGGGTACGAGAAACACCATATATTTT.

This rearrangement joins TRBV7-2 to TRBJ1-1; the D gene is possibly TRBD1 (6 bases). Per the germline V gene, CDR1 is SGHTA and CDR2 is FQGNSA. The CDR3 contains 14 residues. V dropped 1 base and J dropped 8 bases, with 14 bases sitting between them. The CDR3 DNA is TGTGCCAGCAGCTTAGTATCGGCGACAGGAGAAGCTTTCTTT. Residues: CASSLVSATGEAFF.

The genes are TRBV7-8 and TRBJ2-2; 8 bases map to TRBD1. The CDR3 consists of 16 residues. Unmatched junction bases numbered 4, after V lost 3 bases and J lost 1 base. CDR1 SGHVS and CDR2 FQNEAQ come from the germline V gene. CDR3: CASSFRTGLNTGELFF. The CDR3 DNA is TGTGCCAGCAGCTTTAGGACAGGGCTGAACACCGGGGAGCTGTTTTTT.

This clone appeared a single time. CDR3 in amino acids: CSVDGGGVYNEQFF. Here the CDR3 DNA reads TGCAGCGTTGATGGAGGGGGCGTATACAATGAGCAGTTCTTC. The chain links TRBV29-1 to TRBJ2-1, with D tentatively TRBD1 (7 bases). This CDR3 spans 14 amino acids. The V gene's germline CDR1 is SQVTM and CDR2 ANQGSEA. The germline V and J ends were trimmed by 3 bases and 4 bases, with 13 bases remaining between them.

The V gene is TRBV5-4, the J gene TRBJ2-1; 7 bases fit TRBD2. This CDR3 spans 17 amino acids. Unmatched junction bases numbered 14, after V lost 0 bases and J lost 8 bases. In germline, CDR1 is SGHNT, CDR2 YYREEE (reference sequence). The CDR3 coding sequence is TGTGCCAGCAGCTTGGCAGATGGCGGGAGCGGCCTCCATGAGCAGTTCTTC. Amino acid sequence: CASSLADGGSGLHEQFF.

This clone occurred a few times. Here the CDR3 DNA reads TGCGCCAGCCGCCCAAGAGTTAGCGGGGGGGCAGATACGCAGTATTTT. Amino acid sequence: CASRPRVSGGADTQYF. The V gene is TRBV10-2, the J gene TRBJ2-3, with 11 bases matching TRBD2. The CDR3 is 16 amino acids. The V and J ends lost 8 bases and 4 bases, in that order; junction bases with no gene match: 11. Germline assignment: CDR1 WSHSY and CDR2 SAAADI.

The rearrangement links TRBV10-3 to TRBJ1-1, with D perhaps TRBD1 (6 bases). The germline V and J ends were trimmed by 3 bases and 4 bases, with 9 bases remaining between them. Germline loops: CDR1 ENHRY, CDR2 SYGVKD. CDR3 length equals 13 residues. In nucleotides, the CDR3 is TGTGCCATCAGTGAACAGGGAGCCACTGAAGCTTTCTTT. Translating gives CAISEQGATEAFF.

The sample holds a few counts of this clone. The chain employs TRBV9 and TRBJ2-5; 8 bases are a match to TRBD1. The CDR3 contains 19 residues. Per the germline V gene, CDR1 is SGDLS and CDR2 is YYNGEE. Trimming took 0 bases from V and 5 from J; bases not matched to a gene: 18. The CDR3 region has the DNA TGTGCCAGCAGCGTAGGGCGGCAGGCAGGGGGCTCAGGATCGGAGACCCAGTACTTC. It is translated as CASSVGRQAGGSGSETQYF. Variable domain in full (rest from reference TRBV9 and TRBJ2-5): DSGVTQTPKHLITATGQRVTLRCSPRSGDLSVYWYQQSLDQGLQFLIQYYNGEERAKGNILERFSAQQFPDLHSELNLSSLELGDSALYFCASSVGRQAGGSGSETQYFGPGTRLLVL.

The V and J genes are TRBV4-1 and TRBJ2-7; 8 bases map to TRBD1. CDR3 length: 15 residues. Losses at the gene ends were 4 bases for V and 2 bases for J; bases not matched to a gene: 7. Per germline, CDR1 MGHRA and CDR2 YSYEKL. The CDR3 nucleotides read TGCGCCAGCAGCCCAGAGACAGGGGTAACCTACGAGCAGTACTTC. Translated: CASSPETGVTYEQYF.

The sample holds a few counts of this clone. The chain uses TRBV7-2 and TRBJ1-1; D remains unclear. CDR3 size: 13 residues. Looked up from germline, CDR1 is SGHTA and CDR2 is FQGNSA. V dropped 3 bases and J dropped 1 base, with 6 bases sitting between them. CDR3 sequence: CASSFSQNTEAFF. In DNA form, the CDR3 reads TGTGCCAGCAGCTTCAGTCAGAACACTGAAGCTTTCTTT. The full variable domain, with the rest looked up from reference TRBV7-2 and TRBJ1-1, is GAGVSQSPSNKVTEKGKDVELRCDPISGHTALYWYRQSLGQGLEFLIYFQGNSAPDKSGLPSDRFSAERTGGSVSTLTIQRTQQEDSAVYLCASSFSQNTEAFFGQGTRLTVV.

This chain's CDR3 is CASSWPAGTQYF. The CDR3 DNA reads as TGTGCCAGCAGCTGGCCTGCAGGTACGCAGTATTTT. The V gene is TRBV7-9, the J gene TRBJ2-3; no definite D call. CDR3 size: 12 residues. Trimming pared 4 bases from V and 8 bases from J, leaving 10 bases between. Germline loops: CDR1 SEHNR, CDR2 FQNEAQ (reference sequence).

This sequence joins TRBV29-1 and TRBJ2-7; 7 bases line up with TRBD1. The CDR3 covers 14 residues. Trimming removed 2 bases from V and 2 bases from J; junction bases left unmatched: 6. CDR1 and CDR2 from the germline V gene are SQVTM and ANQGSEA. CDR3 DNA: TGCAGCGTTGAATCACAGGGGCCCCCCTACGAGCAGTACTTC. As protein: CSVESQGPPYEQYF.

The chain combines TRBV28 with TRBJ2-4; TRBD2 is a possible D gene (6 bases). Trimming removed 9 bases from V and 1 base from J, with 13 bases in between. This CDR3 spans 14 amino acids. Germline V CDR1 and CDR2: MDHEN, SYDVKM. The CDR3 sequence: CASTRDGAKNIQYF. The CDR3 DNA reads TGTGCCAGTACGCGGGACGGGGCCAAAAACATTCAGTACTTC.

The CDR3 nucleotides read TGTGCCTGGAGTGGCCCCCTGGGGGGTACCTACGAGCAGTACTTC. It specifies CAWSGPLGGTYEQYF. The V and J genes are TRBV30 and TRBJ2-7, with a possible D match to TRBD2 (6 bases). V was pared by 1 base and J by 2 bases, with 15 bases between. This CDR3 has 15 amino acids. The germline CDR1 and CDR2 sequences are GTSNPN and SVGIG (reference sequence).

The J gene is TRBJ1-5, the V gene TRBV7-8; a weak D match, TRBD1 (5 bases). This CDR3 comprises 17 residues. V was cut by 2 bases and J by 0 bases, with 14 bases left in between. The V gene's germline CDR1 is SGHVS and CDR2 FQNEAQ. The CDR3 DNA sequence: TGTGCCAGCAGCTTATCGTACAGGCGCTATAGCAATCAGCCCCAGCATTTT. Translation gives CASSLSYRRYSNQPQHF.

This clone occurred once. The V and J genes are TRBV28 and TRBJ2-7, with TRBD1 identical over 9 bases. The trim removed 6 bases at V and 4 bases at J, leaving 7 bases unmatched. The CDR3 covers 14 residues. Germline V gene lookup returns CDR1 MDHEN and CDR2 SYDVKM. CDR3 nucleotides: TGTGCCAGCAGCACAGGGGGCGGTGTTTACGAGCAGTACTTC. This encodes CASSTGGGVYEQYF.

The chain uses TRBV19 and TRBJ2-2; TRBD2 matches 7 bases. CDR1 and CDR2 (germline): LNHDA, SQIVND (reference sequence). V shed 1 base and J 6 bases; nucleotides not matched to a gene: 2. This CDR3 comprises 14 residues. This CDR3 is CASSIGTSAGELFF. The CDR3 nucleotides are TGTGCCAGTAGTATAGGGACTAGTGCCGGGGAGCTGTTTTTT.

The chain carries TRBV18 and TRBJ1-3; D remains unclear. V lost 2 bases and J lost 3, with 8 bases in between. The CDR3 runs 14 residues. CDR1 and CDR2 (germline): KGHSH, LQKENI. Here the CDR3 reads CASSPSGGGNTIYF. CDR3 DNA sequence: TGTGCCAGCTCACCATCGGGTGGTGGAAACACCATATATTTT. Together with reference TRBV18 and TRBJ1-3, the CDR3 gives the full variable domain: NAGVMQNPRHLVRRRGQEARLRCSPMKGHSHVYWYRQLPEEGLKFMVYLQKENIIDESGMPKERFSAEFPKEGPSILRIQQVVRGDSAAYFCASSPSGGGNTIYFGEGSWLTVV.

The J gene is TRBJ2-7, the V gene TRBV6-1, with 7 positions matching TRBD1. Germline V lookup: CDR1 MNHNS, CDR2 SASEGT. V lost 6 bases to trimming and J lost 0 bases; unmatched junction nucleotides: 5. The CDR3 loop spans 14 amino acids. The CDR3: CASSRGDSSYEQYF. CDR3 nucleotides: TGTGCCAGCAGCCGAGGGGACAGCTCCTACGAGCAGTACTTC.

This sequence joins TRBV5-1 and TRBJ1-2; TRBD1 matches 8 bases. Germline CDR1 reads SGHRS; CDR2 reads YFSETQ. The CDR3 sequence is 13 residues long. The V gene end was trimmed by 7 bases and the J gene end by 1 base; junction bases not matched to a gene: 3. In nucleotides, the CDR3 is TGCGCCAGCCGGACAGGGAGTAACTATGGCTACACCTTC. Its translation: CASRTGSNYGYTF.

In its sample, this clone was seen a few times. V gene TRBV9 combines with J gene TRBJ1-4; 8 bases map to TRBD1. In germline, CDR1 is SGDLS, CDR2 YYNGEE. Unmatched junction bases numbered 9, after V lost 3 bases and J lost 5 bases. The CDR3 runs to 16 residues. The CDR3 protein is CASSGPIQGGNEKLFF. The CDR3 coding sequence is TGTGCCAGCAGCGGCCCTATACAGGGGGGAAATGAAAAACTGTTTTTT. The full variable domain, rest sourced from reference TRBV9 and TRBJ1-4, is DSGVTQTPKHLITATGQRVTLRCSPRSGDLSVYWYQQSLDQGLQFLIQYYNGEERAKGNILERFSAQQFPDLHSELNLSSLELGDSALYFCASSGPIQGGNEKLFFGSGTQLSVL.